This TCR beta chain is drawn from a study of beta chain features in type 1 diabetes (dated by TCRdb to about 2018). Background for the entire study: No differences in mean age, gender distribution, total cell number or subset yield were found between patients and healthy donors. Across all samples, 107,917,701 sorted cells were examined, and cell number per subset correlated strongly with RNA yield. In the study, TCRB repertoires of sorted circulating CD4+ T cell subsets from recently diagnosed type 1 diabetes patients were compared with those of matched healthy donors. Regulatory and stem cell-like memory subsets were obtained from only 8 patients and about 8 healthy donors, while naive and central memory subsets were obtained from all 28 donors. What the authors observed across the whole study: Shorter templates might have been favored by PCR, but patient and control samples were amplified and corrected together, so both groups would have been affected equally by any skew. A moderate but significant shortening of TCRB CDR3 length was observed in type 1 diabetes patients in all four CD4+ subsets. Sequencing cDNA rather than genomic DNA could over-represent highly expressing activated cells, although activation and CD3 levels did not differ between groups. At VDJ recombination sites, patients with type 1 diabetes made fewer insertions and deleted more nucleotides, a pattern implying thymic rearrangement abnormalities. The naive, central memory and regulatory TCRB repertoires appeared to resemble one another more closely among patients than among healthy donors. HLA sub-analyses involved small numbers of individuals, so any influence of HLA type on TCRB rearrangement remained unresolved.

With regard to this clone: The target of this receptor is not known. Base qualities are missing; no much larger clone stands one base away.

Each donor gave one peripheral blood draw, averaging approximately 110 mL, which was collected into heparinised tubes. A BD FACSAria II and a panel including CD45RO, CCR7, CD25, CD127, CD95 and CD27 were used to sort naive, central memory, regulatory and stem cell-like memory CD4+ T cells. All sorted populations exceeded 95% purity. PBMCs were isolated right away by Lymphoprep density gradient centrifugation and were stained directly, without culture. So that batch effects would be minimized, each experiment stained and sorted samples in pairs, pairing one healthy donor with one patient. The CDR3 numbers 15 residues from cysteine through phenylalanine. Only CDR3 DNA remains: 45 bases, in frame from the first base. V is trimmed back by 1 base and J by 5 bases, and the junction contains 3 bases that no gene match accounts for. From the germline V gene, CDR1 is SGHAT and CDR2 is FQNNGV. The High Capacity cDNA Reverse Transcription Kit was used to reverse transcribe all of the isolated RNA, meaning that expressed TCRB transcripts were what got sequenced. Deep immunoSEQ sequencing was applied to naive, central memory and regulatory T cell samples, giving an average of about 3.7 million total reads per sample. Sorted cells were lysed in RLT buffer and RNA was extracted with DNase-treated RNeasy Micro or Mini kits, depending on cell number. Each cell subset was processed on its own to prevent cross-contamination, while patient and healthy donor samples were processed together. Using the immunoSEQ multiplex PCR, TCRB sequences were amplified from cDNA into 87-bp fragments spanning the CDR3 region. Amplicons were sequenced on the Illumina HiSeq platform. The study's processing was this. Synthetic template baselines were used to correct PCR bias computationally, reads within Hamming distance 2 were collapsed, and singletons that could not be merged were discarded. Reads were aligned to IMGT to assign V, D and J genes, CDR3 length, and insertions or deletions at six rearrangement sites. Clonotype counts were normalized to sorted cell number within each subset before computing true diversity and Gini coefficients with the tcR R package. Repertoire sharing was quantified using the overlap coefficient calculated on TCRB nucleotide sequences. Out-of-frame TCRB sequences from naive cells were analyzed to stand in for the pre-selection repertoire. The table was pulled from immuneACCESS by TCRdb, which kept in-frame rearrangements only. Such tables lose some clones; where checked, under half of the loss comes from unresolved V genes, and the rest has no known cause. D and trimming were read from the DNA, whereas the V and J calls and clone size are those reported in that table. Counted in this sample were hundreds of thousands of clones; 30% of them appeared once. 0.05% to 0.065% of the sample is held by the ten biggest clonotypes.

Sequences were obtained from naive CD4+ T cells from blood. Explained via the paper, the cell subset or site label denotes: true naive CD4+ T cells. This receptor was taken from a man between 18 and 29 years old in good health. The sequence links TRBV11-2 to TRBJ2-1; 9 central nucleotides agree with TRBD2. The DNA reads TGTGCCAGCAGCTTAGCCCAGCGGGAGGACAATGAGCAGTTCTTC. Protein translation: CASSLAQREDNEQFF.